This T cell receptor (beta chain) was recorded in a study of OX40 agonist ivuxolimab in advanced cancers. Some clones are missing from TCRdb's copy, which holds only in-frame ones; the method was immunoSEQ multiplex PCR. The data contain around 50,000 clones, around 79% of them singletons. The germline gives CDR1 SGHTS, CDR2 YDEGEE. Trimming took 7 bases from V and 7 from J; bases not matched to a gene: 15. CDR3 length: 16 residues. The TCR was taken from an adult with an advanced solid tumor such as melanoma, head and neck, liver or kidney cancer. Specimen: CD4+ or CD8+ T cells sorted from blood, collected in a trial of the OX40 agonist ivuxolimab. The chain recombines TRBV5-8 with TRBJ1-2, with 11 positions matching TRBD1. The CDR3 region has the DNA TGTGCCAGCGGGATGGACAGGGGGCTTGGTAGAAGTGGCTACACCTTC. Protein product: CASGMDRGLGRSGYTF.